Following are 29 T cell receptor beta chains from one sample sequenced in a study of cytomegalovirus exposure and HLA in healthy donors. Amplification used 60 Vbeta primers and 13 Jbeta primers. Assay used: immunoSEQ multiplex PCR; TCRdb lists only in-frame clones, some missing. The sample comprises about 160,000 clones, roughly four fifths of which are singletons, and around 1.9% rests with the top ten. The sequenced sample consisted of PBMCs. The receptors stem from a woman between 18 and 30 years old in good health and CMV-seronegative.

V gene TRBV5-1 combines with J gene TRBJ2-6; D remains unclear. Trimming left V 4 bases short and J 0 bases short, with 5 bases between. Germline lookup yields CDR1 SGHRS and CDR2 YFSETQ. The CDR3 is made up of 14 amino acids. CDR3 sequence reads: CASSESSGANVLTF. CDR3 nucleotide sequence: TGCGCCAGCAGCGAGAGCTCTGGGGCCAACGTCCTGACTTTC. The full variable domain, rest sourced from reference TRBV5-1 and TRBJ2-6, is KAGVTQTPRYLIKTRGQQVTLSCSPISGHRSVSWYQQTPGQGLQFLFEYFSETQRNKGNFPGRFSGRQFSNSRSEMNVSTLELGDSALYLCASSESSGANVLTFGAGSRLTVL.

This chain connects TRBV7-8 to TRBJ1-1; no reliable D call. The length of the CDR3 is 13 residues. Trimming shortened V by 2 bases and J by 4 bases, and 8 bases separated the two germline ends. Germline CDR1 and CDR2: SGHVS and FQNEAQ. CDR3 sequence reads: CASSLMKSTEAFF. The CDR3 bases are TGTGCCAGCAGCTTAATGAAGAGCACTGAAGCTTTCTTT.

The rearrangement links TRBV14 to TRBJ2-3; 8 bases agree with TRBD2. The length of the CDR3 is 17 residues. V lost 0 bases to trimming and J lost 8 bases; unmatched junction nucleotides: 13. The germline gives CDR1 SGHDN, CDR2 FVKESK. For the CDR3, the DNA is TGTGCCAGCAGCCAAGATAACGGGCTAGCGGGTAGGGGTACGCAGTATTTT. It codes for CASSQDNGLAGRGTQYF.

The gene calls are TRBV7-9 and TRBJ2-5; D is undetermined. The CDR3 extends over 11 amino acids. V lost 1 base, J lost 11 bases, and 8 bases lay in between. Per the germline V gene, CDR1 is SEHNR and CDR2 is FQNEAQ (reference sequence). The CDR3 bases are TGTGCCAGCAGCTTAGGACTCGGGCAGTACTTC. Translating gives CASSLGLGQYF.

The J gene is TRBJ1-1, the V gene TRBV11-2, with 7 bases identical to TRBD1. Per the germline V gene, CDR1 is SGHAT and CDR2 is FQNNGV. The CDR3 is 16 residues long. The V segment lost 5 bases and the J segment 4 bases; nucleotides outside the gene matches: 13. CDR3 DNA sequence: TGTGCCAGCAGCCCCGACAGGGTCGGGAAGAGCACTGAAGCTTTCTTT. Protein sequence: CASSPDRVGKSTEAFF.

This clone was seen a handful of times. The chain combines TRBV4-2 with TRBJ1-1, with D perhaps matching TRBD1 (6 bases). Trimming took off 2 bases at V and 11 bases at J, with 12 bases between the two ends. Germline CDR1 and CDR2: LGHNA and YNFKEQ. The CDR3 loop spans 12 amino acids. The CDR3 spells CASSQFGGKAFF. The CDR3 nucleotides read TGTGCCAGCAGCCAATTTGGGGGCAAGGCTTTCTTT.

The chain's CDR3 is CASSSVGNTIYF. CDR3 DNA sequence: TGTGCCAGCAGTTCAGTGGGAAACACCATATATTTT. The rearrangement links TRBV6-5 to TRBJ1-3, with D hard to call. Trimming pared 4 bases from V and 4 bases from J, leaving 5 bases between. The CDR3 runs to 12 residues. Germline V gene lookup returns CDR1 MNHEY and CDR2 SVGAGI.

A few counts support this clone. The chain links TRBV4-2 to TRBJ2-7, with D unclear. The V end lost 1 base, the J end lost 0 bases, and 10 bases lay between the germline ends. Per the germline V gene, CDR1 is LGHNA and CDR2 is YNFKEQ. The CDR3 consists of 15 residues. CDR3 DNA: TGTGCCAGCAGCCAAGCGATCTCGAGCTCCTACGAGCAGTACTTC. It specifies CASSQAISSSYEQYF.

Only a few counts were recorded for this clone. CDR3 nucleotides: TGTGCCAGCAGCCCGGGACAGGGCTACGAGCAGTACTTC. This sequence encodes CASSPGQGYEQYF. The chain links TRBV28 to TRBJ2-7, with TRBD1 matching over 9 bases. V trimming: 6 bases; J trimming: 3 bases; junction bases outside the gene matches: 3. Germline V gives CDR1 MDHEN, CDR2 SYDVKM. This CDR3 contains 13 residues.

The rearrangement links TRBV10-3 to TRBJ1-5, with 7 nucleotides matching TRBD1. Germline V lookup: CDR1 ENHRY, CDR2 SYGVKD. The CDR3 totals 13 residues. V dropped 7 bases and J dropped 3; count of bases not matched to a gene: 3. DNA of the CDR3: TGTGCCATCACCGACAGGGTCAATCAGCCCCAGCATTTT. This encodes CAITDRVNQPQHF.

With regard to this clone: The junction departs from the called germline gene at one end, perhaps through a read error. The chain couples TRBV30 to TRBJ2-2; TRBD1 aligns across 8 bases. The CDR3 is made up of 13 amino acids. Germline assignment: CDR1 GTSNPN and CDR2 SVGIG (reference sequence). The CDR3 sequence: CVWNPSGGSGLFF. The CDR3 nucleotides are TGTGTCTGGAATCCGTCAGGGGGCAGTGGGCTGTTTTTT. Combining the CDR3 with reference TRBV30 and TRBJ2-2 gives the whole variable domain SQTIHQWPATLVQPVGSPLSLECTVEGTSNPNLYWYRQAAGRGLQLLFYSVGIGQISSEVPQNLSASRPQDRQFILSSKKLLLSDSGFYLCVWNPSGGSGLFFGEGSRLTVL.

This chain links TRBV6-1 with TRBJ2-7, with TRBD2 matching 12 bases. The CDR3 sequence is 16 residues long. CDR1 is MNHNS, CDR2 SASEGT, per germline. After removal of 3 bases from V and 5 bases from J, the junction contained 8 bases not matched to a gene. The CDR3 region has the DNA TGTGCCAGCAGTGATAGCGGACTAGCGGGACCGAACGAGCAGTACTTC. Translating gives CASSDSGLAGPNEQYF.

There are a few counts of this clone. This chain joins TRBV4-1 and TRBJ1-1; 10 nucleotides align to TRBD1. V dropped 3 bases and J dropped 2; count of bases not matched to a gene: 9. CDR1 and CDR2 (germline): MGHRA, YSYEKL. The CDR3 length is 17 residues. CDR3 coding DNA: TGCGCCAGCAGCCAGAAAGAGGGACAGGGGAGAAACACTGAAGCTTTCTTT. Residues: CASSQKEGQGRNTEAFF.

V usage is TRBV18 and J usage is TRBJ1-2; D remains unclear. This CDR3 region has 17 residues. CDR1 is KGHSH and CDR2 is LQKENI in the germline V gene. V was clipped by 1 base and J by 1 base, with 16 bases between them. CDR3 nucleotides: TGTGCCAGCTCACCACAGTCAATCAGACAAGATAACTATGGCTACACCTTC. Residues: CASSPQSIRQDNYGYTF. The full variable domain, completed using reference TRBV18 and TRBJ1-2, is NAGVMQNPRHLVRRRGQEARLRCSPMKGHSHVYWYRQLPEEGLKFMVYLQKENIIDESGMPKERFSAEFPKEGPSILRIQQVVRGDSAAYFCASSPQSIRQDNYGYTFGSGTRLTVV.

The chain carries TRBV15 and TRBJ2-1; TRBD2 agrees at 13 bases. V dropped 3 bases and J dropped 7; count of bases not matched to a gene: 6. Germline V gives CDR1 LNHNV, CDR2 YYDKDF (reference sequence). There are 16 residues in the CDR3. CDR3 nucleotide sequence: TGTGCCACCAGCAGCAAAGGACTAGCGGGAGCTAATGAGCAGTTCTTC. This sequence encodes CATSSKGLAGANEQFF.

The J gene is TRBJ1-1, the V gene TRBV5-6; D unresolved. The CDR3 extends over 14 amino acids. CDR1 is SGHDT, CDR2 YYEEEE, per germline. The germline V and J ends were trimmed by 0 bases and 3 bases, with 9 bases remaining between them. The CDR3 DNA is TGTGCCAGCAGCTTGGTCAAGAGGGACACTGAAGCTTTCTTT. This encodes CASSLVKRDTEAFF.

The CDR3 reads CASSPGHRPQPQHF. Written as DNA, the CDR3 is TGTGCCAGCTCACCAGGGCACAGGCCCCAGCCCCAGCATTTT. The chain links TRBV18 to TRBJ1-5; D is possibly TRBD1 (5 bases). This CDR3 region has 14 residues. V lost 2 bases and J 7 bases, leaving 12 bases between the germline ends. Germline-derived CDR1 and CDR2 are KGHSH and LQKENI.

CDR3 loop: CASSLEGRGHSPLHF. The CDR3 region has the DNA TGTGCCAGCAGCCTAGAAGGCAGGGGACATTCACCCCTCCACTTT. The chain employs TRBV4-2 and TRBJ1-6; possible D gene TRBD1, 6 bases. Between the trimmed V and J ends, which lost 4 bases and 8 bases, there was a span of 15 bases. Per germline, CDR1 LGHNA and CDR2 YNFKEQ. CDR3 length: 15 residues.

This clone occurred once. This chain connects TRBV5-6 to TRBJ2-3; no clear D gene. The CDR3 runs to 12 residues. The germline gives CDR1 SGHDT, CDR2 YYEEEE. Trimming stripped 0 bases from V and 4 bases from J, with 3 bases between. The CDR3 DNA reads as TGTGCCAGCAGCTTGGCGGCAGATACGCAGTATTTT. Protein sequence: CASSLAADTQYF.

The chain has TRBV5-1 and TRBJ1-2, with TRBD1 matching over 7 bases. V lost 4 bases, J lost 4 bases, and 4 bases stayed unmatched. The CDR3 spans 13 residues. CDR1 and CDR2 from the germline V gene are SGHRS and YFSETQ. The CDR3, as DNA: TGCGCCAGCAGCACAGGGGAACCCTATGGCTACACCTTC. Translated, it gives CASSTGEPYGYTF.

V gene TRBV5-1 combines with J gene TRBJ1-2, with D unresolved. This CDR3 has 11 amino acids. Trimming stripped 5 bases from V and 4 bases from J, with 6 bases between. Per the germline V gene, CDR1 is SGHRS and CDR2 is YFSETQ. Here the CDR3 DNA reads TGCGCCAGCAGGGGCACCTATGGCTACACCTTC. This encodes CASRGTYGYTF.

The chain couples TRBV18 to TRBJ1-1; 7 bases align to TRBD1. CDR1 is KGHSH and CDR2 is LQKENI in the germline V gene. V shed 1 base, J shed 8 bases, and the junction held 4 bases outside the gene matches. CDR3 length equals 13 residues. Here the CDR3 reads CASSPRSDREAFF. The DNA for the CDR3 is TGTGCCAGCTCACCACGTTCGGACAGGGAAGCTTTCTTT.

The V call is TRBV12-5, the J call TRBJ2-5, with 12 positions matching TRBD1. Germline CDR1 LGHNT, CDR2 FRNRAP. V gave up 6 bases and J gave up 5 bases; unmatched junction bases: 7. The CDR3 has 15 amino acids. CDR3: CASGTGTGGRETQYF. In DNA form, the CDR3 reads TGTGCTAGTGGCACCGGGACAGGGGGCAGGGAGACCCAGTACTTC.

In nucleotides, the CDR3 is TGTGCCAGCTCAGGTACGGGATCTAGCACAGATACGCAGTATTTT. Amino acids: CASSGTGSSTDTQYF. The V and J genes are TRBV18 and TRBJ2-3, with D possibly being TRBD2 (5 bases). The CDR3 is 15 residues long. The V gene's germline CDR1 is KGHSH and CDR2 LQKENI. Trimming removed 5 bases at V and 0 bases at J, with 12 bases between. The full variable domain, in which reference TRBV18 and TRBJ2-3 provide the parts outside the CDR3, is NAGVMQNPRHLVRRRGQEARLRCSPMKGHSHVYWYRQLPEEGLKFMVYLQKENIIDESGMPKERFSAEFPKEGPSILRIQQVVRGDSAAYFCASSGTGSSTDTQYFGPGTRLTVL.

Points on this clone: One end of the junction varies from germline; a read error may be responsible. This chain links TRBV28 with TRBJ2-7; 9 positions match TRBD1. This CDR3 is 14 amino acids long. Per the germline V gene, CDR1 is MDHEN and CDR2 is SYDVKM. CDR3 sequence reads: CASRIRGDRAHSHF. The CDR3 bases are TGTGCCAGCAGAATTAGGGGGGACAGGGCCCACTCACACTTC.

This chain uses TRBV7-3 with TRBJ2-1, with 7 bases matching TRBD2. Germline CDR1 reads SGHTA; CDR2 reads FQGTGA. V trimming: 5 bases; J trimming: 12 bases; junction bases outside the gene matches: 19. The CDR3 is made up of 16 amino acids. CDR3 in DNA: TGTGCCAGCAGCGAAAATAGCGGGCCGATCGGGGGTGGGCAGTTCTTC. Residues: CASSENSGPIGGGQFF.

The chain uses TRBV19 and TRBJ2-6; D call uncertain. Germline V lookup: CDR1 LNHDA, CDR2 SQIVND (reference sequence). The CDR3 is 16 residues long. V dropped 3 bases and J dropped 0 bases, with 9 bases sitting between them. CDR3 DNA: TGTGCCAGTAGTATCGCCCTATTCTCTGGGGCCAACGTCCTGACTTTC. This translates into CASSIALFSGANVLTF.

The chain employs TRBV5-6 and TRBJ2-3; 8 nucleotides align to TRBD1. The germline V gene encodes CDR1 SGHDT and CDR2 YYEEEE. The CDR3 extends over 17 amino acids. V gave up 3 bases and J gave up 4 bases; unmatched junction bases: 13. The CDR3 is CASSYLGQGGMADTQYF. As DNA, the CDR3 is TGTGCCAGCAGCTACCTCGGACAGGGAGGAATGGCAGATACGCAGTATTTT.

The chain is built from TRBV7-8 and TRBJ2-2, with 11 nucleotides matching TRBD1. After removal of 4 bases from V and 4 bases from J, the junction contained 5 bases not matched to a gene. Germline CDR1 and CDR2: SGHVS and FQNEAQ. This CDR3 region has 16 residues. The CDR3 spells CASSWGTGGVTGELFF. The CDR3 DNA sequence: TGTGCCAGCAGCTGGGGGACAGGGGGTGTCACCGGGGAGCTGTTTTTT.